A selection of T cell receptor beta chains follows, all from one sample in a study of blood T cell repertoires in COVID-19. Profiled with immunoSEQ multiplex PCR; TCRdb holds only in-frame clones, not every one. Found here are 95,000 to 150,000 clones, 80% to 90% of them singletons; the top ten hold 5.5% to 6.5%. The specimen sequenced was peripheral blood. All receptors derive from a man at least 80 years old with active or convalescent COVID-19. Each CDR3 is given with its conserved first and last residue. A D gene is named only where the DNA matches it firmly. The listing skips clone size in some rows; elsewhere it reads once, few, many or a size class.

J: TRBJ1-1; D: .; size: .; V: TRBV7-2; DNA: TGTGCCAGCAGCTTAATAACAGGACCCCCTGAAGCTTTCTTT; CDR3: CASSLITGPPEAFF
J: TRBJ2-1; D: TRBD1; size: .; V: TRBV6-1; DNA: TGTGCCAGCAGTGGGGGACAGGGCCTAAGCTCCTACAATGAGCAGTTCTTC; CDR3: CASSGGQGLSSYNEQFF
J: TRBJ2-2; D: TRBD2; size: .; V: TRBV7-8; DNA: TGTGCCAGCAGGACCGGGACTACGAACACCGGGGAGCTGTTTTTT; CDR3: CASRTGTTNTGELFF
J: TRBJ2-2; D: TRBD2; size: once; V: TRBV18; DNA: TGTGCCAGCTCACCTCCGAGCGGGGGGCTCACCGGGGAGCTGTTTTTT; CDR3: CASSPPSGGLTGELFF
J: TRBJ1-5; D: .; size: .; V: TRBV6-5; DNA: TGTGCCAGCAGCTCGGACAGTAGCAATCAGCCCCAGCATTTT; CDR3: CASSSDSSNQPQHF
J: TRBJ1-6; D: .; size: .; V: TRBV7-9; DNA: TGTGCCAGCAGCTTAGGGCCAGGGGTTGATTCACCCCTCCACTTT; CDR3: CASSLGPGVDSPLHF
J: TRBJ2-3; D: TRBD2; size: .; V: TRBV5-1; DNA: TGCGCCAGCAGCTTTAGGACTAGCCGGGATACGCAGTATTTT; CDR3: CASSFRTSRDTQYF
J: TRBJ1-1; D: TRBD1; size: few; V: TRBV19; DNA: TGTGCCAGTGTAGGACAGGGGAAGGGGAGAGCTTTCTTT; CDR3: CASVGQGKGRAFF
J: TRBJ2-5; D: .; size: .; V: TRBV11-2; DNA: TGTGCCAGCAGCCTATCAGACGGGGGACAAGAGACCCAGTACTTC; CDR3: CASSLSDGGQETQYF
J: TRBJ1-1; D: TRBD1; size: .; V: TRBV5-1; DNA: TGCGCCAGCAGTCCTCGGGACAGTTACACTGAAGCTTTCTTT; CDR3: CASSPRDSYTEAFF
J: TRBJ1-4; D: .; size: .; V: TRBV3-1/TRBV3-2; DNA: TGTGCCAGCAGCCATGTGGACAGAACTAATGAAAAACTGTTTTTT; CDR3: CASSHVDRTNEKLFF
J: TRBJ2-5; D: TRBD2; size: .; V: TRBV2; DNA: TGTGCCAGCAGTGCCCAGCGGGGGTCCCAAGAGACCCAGTACTTC; CDR3: CASSAQRGSQETQYF
J: TRBJ1-1; D: .; size: .; V: TRBV7-8; DNA: TGTGCCAGCAGACCTGAGGGCACTGAAGCTTTCTTT; CDR3: CASRPEGTEAFF
J: TRBJ1-2; D: .; size: .; V: TRBV6-5; DNA: TGTGCCAGCAGTTACGCCTCCGGGGGCTATGGCTACACCTTC; CDR3: CASSYASGGYGYTF
J: TRBJ2-3; D: .; size: once; V: TRBV9; DNA: TGTGCCAGCAGCGGTAGGACAGATCCCACAGATACGCAGTATTTT; CDR3: CASSGRTDPTDTQYF
J: TRBJ2-5; D: TRBD2; size: .; V: TRBV7-8; DNA: TGTGCCAGCAGCTCGAGGACTAGAGAAGAGACCCAGTACTTC; CDR3: CASSSRTREETQYF
J: TRBJ1-2; D: .; size: .; V: TRBV6-6; DNA: TGTGCCAGCAGCCCCGGCCCGGGCTATGGCTACACCTTC; CDR3: CASSPGPGYGYTF
J: TRBJ2-1; D: .; size: few; V: TRBV5-4; DNA: TGTGCCAGCAGCTTAGGGGGGGGCGTCAACAATGAGCAGTTCTTC; CDR3: CASSLGGGVNNEQFF